The 24 T cell receptor beta chains in this list originate from one sample, sequenced in a study of T cells in Graves' hyperthyroidism and ophthalmopathy. It was RNA transcripts that yielded the amplified TCR beta CDR3 regions. The primer set for the first-round RT-PCR of the TCR CDR3 was HTBI. TCRdb processed the multiplex PCR reads anew with MiXCR; each CDR3 protein has one entry. This table holds approximately 260,000 distinct CDR3 sequences, approximately 16% found once. Sequencing was performed on blood. These receptors were taken from a woman aged 50 to 60 with Graves' hyperthyroidism that later progressed to Graves' ophthalmopathy.

This clonotype was seen repeatedly, ten times or more. The chain carries TRBV2 and TRBJ1-1; D might be TRBD1 (5 bases). The germline gives CDR1 SNHLY, CDR2 FYNNEI. CDR3 length: 14 amino acids. The V end lost 5 bases, the J end lost 6 bases, and 16 bases lay between the germline ends. The CDR3 DNA reads as TGTGCCAGCAGTCGGAGGGGTCGGGGAGCTGAAGCTTTCTTT. Its translation is CASSRRGRGAEAFF.

The sample holds many counts of this clonotype. The V gene is TRBV28, the J gene TRBJ1-3; 7 nucleotides agree with TRBD1. The germline V gene has CDR1 MDHEN and CDR2 SYDVKM. The CDR3 contains 15 residues. Trimming removed 5 bases from V and 3 bases from J; junction bases left unmatched: 7. CDR3 amino acids: CASSETGTDGNTIYF. In nucleotides, the CDR3 is TGTGCCAGCAGTGAAACCGGGACAGATGGAAACACCATATATTTT.

The chain carries TRBV9 and TRBJ2-1; the D gene is possibly TRBD2 (7 bases). This CDR3 has 14 amino acids. The V and J ends lost 3 bases and 6 bases respectively, with 13 bases between them. Looked up from germline, CDR1 is SGDLS and CDR2 is YYNGEE. The CDR3 nucleotides read TGTGCCAGCAGCGAGGGGGGAGGGGGCAATGAGCAGTTCTTC. Encoded protein: CASSEGGGGNEQFF.

At least ten counts were recorded for this clonotype. The chain couples TRBV20-1 to TRBJ2-7; the match to TRBD2 covers 12 bases. There are 15 residues in the CDR3. Losses at the gene ends were 0 bases for V and 7 bases for J; bases not matched to a gene: 7. Germline V lookup: CDR1 DFQATT, CDR2 SNEGSKA (reference sequence). The CDR3 DNA sequence: TGCAGTGCTAGAGATTCGCGACTAGCGGGAGAAGAGCAGTACTTC. The encoded protein is CSARDSRLAGEEQYF.

This clonotype occurred many times. The chain employs TRBV2 and TRBJ2-6; D possibly matches TRBD1 or TRBD2 (5 bases each). Germline V gives CDR1 SNHLY, CDR2 FYNNEI. With 10 bases removed from V and 0 bases from J, the gap between germline ends came to 10 bases. This CDR3 contains 14 residues. The DNA for the CDR3 is TGTGCCATACCGAGGGGCTCTGGGGCCAACGTCCTGACTTTC. Residues: CAIPRGSGANVLTF.

This clonotype was observed once. The chain links TRBV7-3 to TRBJ2-3; D might be TRBD2 (5 bases). Germline CDR1 reads SGHTA; CDR2 reads FQGTGA. V was trimmed by 4 bases and J by 6 bases, leaving 20 bases between them. The CDR3 has 16 residues. The CDR3 DNA reads TGTGCCAGCAGCTCGAATTCACGCACCTCGGGGGATACGCAGTATTTT. It encodes CASSSNSRTSGDTQYF.

This clonotype showed up many times. V usage is TRBV11-2 and J usage is TRBJ2-3; D might be TRBD1 or TRBD2, each matching 5 bases. Trimming left V 5 bases short and J 4 bases short, with 13 bases between. The CDR3 is 14 amino acids. The germline gives CDR1 SGHAT, CDR2 FQNNGV. The CDR3 coding sequence is TGTGCCAGCAGCCTGATCGGGACCCCAGATACGCAGTATTTT. This translates into CASSLIGTPDTQYF.

This clonotype has a count of ten or more. The gene calls are TRBV5-1 and TRBJ2-2, with unresolved D. The CDR3 consists of 14 residues. With 2 bases removed from V and 3 bases from J, the gap between germline ends came to 8 bases. Germline V lookup: CDR1 SGHRS, CDR2 YFSETQ. DNA for the CDR3: TGCGCCAGCAGCTTACGGGTGGACACCGGGGAGCTGTTTTTT. It yields the protein CASSLRVDTGELFF.

This clonotype was seen ten or more times. The V and J genes are TRBV20-1 and TRBJ2-7, with TRBD1 matching over 8 bases. This CDR3 contains 14 residues. Germline V CDR1 and CDR2: DFQATT, SNEGSKA (reference sequence). V shed 5 bases, J shed 3 bases, and the junction held 9 bases outside the gene matches. The DNA for the CDR3 is TGCAGTGCTTGTTCAAAGACAGGGGACTACGAGCAGTACTTC. Protein: CSACSKTGDYEQYF.

The V and J genes are TRBV5-1 and TRBJ2-2; D unresolved. Germline assignment: CDR1 SGHRS and CDR2 YFSETQ. Trimming removed 0 bases at V and 6 bases at J, with 12 bases between. The CDR3 runs to 15 residues. The CDR3 is CASSLEASFPGELFF. CDR3 in DNA: TGCGCCAGCAGCTTGGAGGCTAGTTTTCCCGGGGAGCTGTTTTTT.

This chain joins TRBV4-1 and TRBJ2-1; D unclear. From germline, CDR1 is MGHRA and CDR2 YSYEKL. V lost 0 bases and J lost 0, with 15 bases in between. The CDR3 length is 18 residues. CDR3 amino acids: CASSQDPPRLGSYNEQFF. CDR3 nucleotides: TGCGCCAGCAGCCAAGACCCCCCTAGGTTGGGCTCCTACAATGAGCAGTTCTTC.

This clonotype was recorded a few times. The rearrangement links TRBV9 to TRBJ2-1; D is undetermined. Germline CDR1 and CDR2: SGDLS and YYNGEE. This CDR3 comprises 12 residues. V lost 4 bases to trimming and J lost 8 bases, with 10 bases between them. The CDR3 loop is CASSTRFHEQFF. Here the CDR3 DNA reads TGTGCCAGCAGCACTCGATTCCATGAGCAGTTCTTC.

Of note for this clonotype: Sequence at one end of the junction differs from germline and may be a read error. The rearrangement joins TRBV5-1 to TRBJ2-2; 12 bases are shared with TRBD2. Germline CDR1 SGHRS, CDR2 YFSETQ. The CDR3 loop spans 18 amino acids. This CDR3 reads CASSLTRTSGTNTGELFF. CDR3 coding DNA: TGTGCCAGCAGCTTGACGCGGACTAGCGGGACGAACACCGGGGAGCTGTTTTTT.

This clonotype was seen a handful of times. At one of its ends the junction is not consistent with the germline gene, which may arise from a read error. This chain links TRBV20-1 with TRBJ2-7; D call uncertain. This CDR3 comprises 20 residues. Germline values: CDR1 DFQATT, CDR2 SNEGSKA (reference sequence). The CDR3 region is CSAGEELCKPKIIPCYEQYF. Written as DNA, the CDR3 is TGCAGTGCTGGAGAGGAATTATGTAAACCCAAAATTATTCCGTGCTACGAGCAGTACTTC.

This clonotype occurred many times. The chain links TRBV28 to TRBJ1-5, with D tentatively TRBD1 (5 bases). V lost 4 bases, J lost 6 bases, and 13 bases lay in between. CDR1 and CDR2 (germline): MDHEN, SYDVKM. This CDR3 region has 14 residues. The CDR3 sequence is CASSWGISVQPQHF. The CDR3 DNA reads TGTGCCAGCAGTTGGGGGATCTCGGTTCAGCCCCAGCATTTT.

In DNA, the CDR3 is TGTGCCAGTAGTATCGCTAGCGGGAACTCCTACGAGCAGTACTTC. The encoded protein is CASSIASGNSYEQYF. This chain uses TRBV19 with TRBJ2-7, with TRBD2 matching 9 bases. The germline V gene encodes CDR1 LNHDA and CDR2 SQIVND (reference sequence). The CDR3 spans 15 residues. With 3 bases clipped from V and 0 bases from J, the junction kept 3 bases outside the gene matches.

This clonotype was counted at least ten times. The genes are TRBV18 and TRBJ2-1; 8 bases align to TRBD1. Germline-derived CDR1 and CDR2 are KGHSH and LQKENI. This CDR3 has 14 amino acids. V was clipped by 1 base and J by 9 bases; unmatched bases: 5. The CDR3 region has the DNA TGTGCCAGCTCACCACGCGCAGGGGGCGTTGAGCAGTTCTTC. It codes for CASSPRAGGVEQFF.

This clonotype was recorded at least ten times. This chain connects TRBV2 to TRBJ2-7; TRBD1 aligns across 10 bases. Germline CDR1 and CDR2: SNHLY and FYNNEI. Trimming at V came to 10 bases and at J to 6 bases, leaving 9 bases not matched to a gene. CDR3 length: 13 amino acids. The CDR3 DNA reads as TGTGCCAAAACCGGGACAGGGGTCCCCGAGCAGTACTTC. As protein: CAKTGTGVPEQYF.

In this sample, this clonotype turned up a few times. The chain links TRBV7-3 to TRBJ1-3, with no clear D. The V end was cut by 5 bases, the J end by 4 bases, with 15 bases between. The V gene's germline CDR1 is SGHTA and CDR2 FQGTGA. The CDR3 contains 15 residues. The CDR3 coding sequence is TGTGCCAGCAGCGTAAACAGTCCTGGGGGAAACACCATATATTTT. This sequence encodes CASSVNSPGGNTIYF.

The chain carries TRBV5-1 and TRBJ2-7; 11 nucleotides line up with TRBD1. The CDR3 totals 18 residues. The germline V gene has CDR1 SGHRS and CDR2 YFSETQ. J gave up 3 bases and V 3 bases, and 14 bases lay outside the gene matches. CDR3 nucleotides: TGCGCCAGCAGCTCATCCGGACAGGGGGCGCGATTTAACTACGAGCAGTACTTC. It is translated as CASSSSGQGARFNYEQYF. The full variable domain, with the rest looked up from reference TRBV5-1 and TRBJ2-7, is KAGVTQTPRYLIKTRGQQVTLSCSPISGHRSVSWYQQTPGQGLQFLFEYFSETQRNKGNFPGRFSGRQFSNSRSEMNVSTLELGDSALYLCASSSSGQGARFNYEQYFGPGTRLTVT.

The sample holds many counts of this clonotype. V gene TRBV7-8 combines with J gene TRBJ2-7; perhaps TRBD1 as D (6 bases). Germline assignment: CDR1 SGHVS and CDR2 FQNEAQ. The CDR3 is 12 amino acids. V shed 1 base and J shed 5 bases, with 6 bases lying between them. CDR3 coding DNA: TGTGCCAGCAGCTTAGGGACAGACGAGCAGTACTTC. This codes for CASSLGTDEQYF.

This clonotype was found many times. The chain recombines TRBV6-6 with TRBJ1-2; D is unresolved. Trimming removed 2 bases at V and 8 bases at J, with 9 bases between. Germline-derived CDR1 and CDR2 are MNHNY and SVGAGI (reference sequence). The CDR3 is 12 amino acids. The CDR3, as DNA: TGTGCCAGCAGTTACCTTACTAGGGGCTACACCTTC. This translates into CASSYLTRGYTF.

This clonotype was counted ten times or more. As DNA, the CDR3 is TGTGCCAGCACCGATTTCGGGGCCTCCTACGAGCAGTACTTC. Its translation: CASTDFGASYEQYF. The chain joins TRBV6-1 to TRBJ2-7; D may be TRBD1 or TRBD2 (5 bases each). The length of the CDR3 is 14 residues. Germline V gene data show CDR1 as MNHNS and CDR2 as SASEGT. V dropped 7 bases and J dropped 0 bases, with 13 bases sitting between them.

In its sample, this clonotype was seen many times. V and J are TRBV5-1 and TRBJ2-1, with D maybe TRBD1 (6 bases). This CDR3 has 14 residues. Trimming took 2 bases from V and 7 from J, leaving 13 bases between them. Germline V gene lookup returns CDR1 SGHRS and CDR2 YFSETQ. The CDR3, as DNA: TGCGCCAGCAGCTTAATAACAGGGAAAAATGAGCAGTTCTTC. This codes for CASSLITGKNEQFF.